One sample yielded the 2 T cell receptor beta chains listed below, sequenced in a study of patients and donors after allogeneic stem cell transplantation. TCRdb ran MiXCR on the RT-PCR reads and lists one entry per CDR3 protein. The table records about 90,000 distinct CDR3 sequences, about 48% of them present only once. Sequences were obtained from blood, either unsorted or a sorted T cell fraction (not recorded which). The receptors originated from a human donor who was either an allogeneic HSCT recipient or a stem cell or donor lymphocyte infusion donor (not recorded which). It is not recorded whose cells these are; they may come from a transplant donor.

V usage is TRBV28 and J usage is TRBJ1-1, with D unclear. The CDR3 is made up of 16 amino acids. Deletions cut 1 base from V and 2 bases from J, with 14 bases between. From germline, CDR1 is MDHEN and CDR2 SYDVKM. The CDR3 nucleotides are TGTGCCAGCAGTTTATTCCCCACCCGTCCCAACACTGAAGCTTTCTTT. It codes for CASSLFPTRPNTEAFF.

V usage is TRBV7-6 and J usage is TRBJ1-1, with a tentative D call TRBD1 (6 bases). The V end lost 6 bases, the J end lost 0 bases, and 11 bases lay between the germline ends. Germline CDR1 and CDR2: SGHVS and FNYEAQ. The CDR3 is 14 residues long. The CDR3 loop is CASRAGDLNTEAFF. CDR3 coding DNA: TGTGCCAGCAGGGCAGGGGACCTGAACACTGAAGCTTTCTTT.